Shown below are 24 T cell receptor beta chains from a single sample sequenced in a study of shared clonotypes between healthy human individuals. Naive-designated CD8 cells lacked CD45RO, were positively enriched for CCR7, and omitted terminally differentiated effector memory CD45RA+ cells. Profiling relied on immunoSEQ multiplex PCR, and the TCRdb table lists in-frame clones only, not all of them. The sample holds around 610,000 clones; approximately 96% are singletons and the top ten take roughly 0.12%. Source material: naive CD8+ T cells sorted from blood. Source of these receptors: a woman under 40 in good health.

The chain links TRBV6-5 to TRBJ1-5; 11 positions match TRBD1. CDR3 size: 16 residues. Germline assignment: CDR1 MNHEY and CDR2 SVGAGI. Unmatched junction bases numbered 5, after V lost 0 bases and J lost 7 bases. The DNA of the CDR3 is TGTGCCAGCAGTTACTCCGGACAGGGGGCTGGGCAGCCCCAGCATTTT. It codes for CASSYSGQGAGQPQHF.

The V call is TRBV19, the J call TRBJ2-7, with D possibly being TRBD2 (6 bases). V lost 5 bases, J lost 1 base, and 15 bases lay in between. This CDR3 contains 15 residues. The germline CDR1 and CDR2 sequences are LNHDA and SQIVND (reference sequence). The CDR3 loop is CASSVARGASYEQYF. The CDR3 DNA follows: TGTGCCAGTAGTGTCGCTCGCGGGGCTTCCTACGAGCAGTACTTC.

This clone was picked up one time. The rearrangement links TRBV7-9 to TRBJ2-5; possible D gene TRBD2, 5 bases. The DNA end is more similar to TRBJ2-7, so the J call may be wrong. The CDR3 length is 13 residues. Germline V gene sequence: CDR1 SEHNR, CDR2 FQNEAQ (reference sequence). The CDR3 loop reads CASSQEVSYEQYF. The CDR3 DNA sequence: TGTGCCAGCAGCCAGGAGGTCTCCTACGAGCAGTACTTC.

V gene TRBV9 combines with J gene TRBJ2-3; D may be TRBD2 (6 bases). With 3 bases removed from V and 1 base from J, the gap between germline ends came to 15 bases. CDR3 length: 16 residues. The germline V gene encodes CDR1 SGDLS and CDR2 YYNGEE. The CDR3 DNA follows: TGTGCCAGCAGCGACGGGGGAGGCCAGGGCACAGATACGCAGTATTTT. Its translation: CASSDGGGQGTDTQYF. Full variable domain (rest looked up from reference TRBV9 and TRBJ2-3): DSGVTQTPKHLITATGQRVTLRCSPRSGDLSVYWYQQSLDQGLQFLIQYYNGEERAKGNILERFSAQQFPDLHSELNLSSLELGDSALYFCASSDGGGQGTDTQYFGPGTRLTVL.

This clone has only a few counts. CDR3 amino acids: CAWTSGTLEQYF. The DNA of the CDR3 is TGTGCCTGGACTAGCGGGACACTCGAGCAGTACTTC. The V call is TRBV30, the J call TRBJ2-7; 9 bases agree with TRBD2. With V trimmed by 4 bases and J by 6 bases, 4 bases remained unmatched. The CDR3 spans 12 residues. Germline CDR1 is GTSNPN and CDR2 is SVGIG (reference sequence).

The rearrangement uses TRBV5-6 and TRBJ2-7; D is unresolved. The CDR3 has 19 amino acids. Trimming shortened V by 4 bases and J by 1 base, and 27 bases separated the two germline ends. Germline V lookup: CDR1 SGHDT, CDR2 YYEEEE. In DNA, the CDR3 is TGTGCCAGCAGCGACTCGTTGACGACTCGCCGTTTAAGATCCTACGAGCAGTACTTC. Translated, it gives CASSDSLTTRRLRSYEQYF.

This chain uses TRBV7-9 with TRBJ1-1; TRBD1 matches at 9 bases. CDR3 length: 14 amino acids. J was trimmed by 6 bases and V by 5 bases; bases with no gene match: 7. Germline V gene lookup returns CDR1 SEHNR and CDR2 FQNEAQ (reference sequence). The CDR3 DNA is TGTGCCAGCAGCGGGACAGGGAGGGGACCTGAAGCTTTCTTT. It specifies CASSGTGRGPEAFF.

CDR3 DNA sequence: TGCGCCAGCAGCCCGCTAGCGGAGGTCTCCTACGAGCAGTACTTC. Translating gives CASSPLAEVSYEQYF. This chain joins TRBV4-1 and TRBJ2-7; 7 bases fit TRBD2. V was clipped by 4 bases and J by 0 bases; unmatched bases: 6. Germline V gene data show CDR1 as MGHRA and CDR2 as YSYEKL. The CDR3 totals 15 residues.

The CDR3: CASSGVSSTEAFF. For the CDR3, the DNA is TGTGCCAGCAGCGGCGTTTCGAGCACTGAAGCTTTCTTT. The rearrangement joins TRBV5-6 to TRBJ1-1; the D is unclear. The V end was cut by 4 bases, the J end by 4 bases, with 11 bases between. Germline CDR1 reads SGHDT; CDR2 reads YYEEEE. This CDR3 spans 13 amino acids.

This clone was recorded once. The rearrangement joins TRBV30 to TRBJ1-3, with unresolved D. Germline V gives CDR1 GTSNPN, CDR2 SVGIG (reference sequence). Trimming took off 2 bases at V and 8 bases at J, with 7 bases between the two ends. The CDR3 loop spans 11 amino acids. Written as DNA, the CDR3 is TGTGCCTGGAGTTTTGGGCACACCATATATTTT. It yields the protein CAWSFGHTIYF.

The chain couples TRBV5-6 to TRBJ1-3; D is unresolved. CDR1 SGHDT and CDR2 YYEEEE come from the germline V gene. Between the trimmed V and J ends, which lost 3 bases and 2 bases, there was a span of 12 bases. This CDR3 has 15 amino acids. The DNA of the CDR3 is TGTGCCAGCAGCTCGGCGGGCTACCCTGGAAACACCATATATTTT. It specifies CASSSAGYPGNTIYF.

The chain employs TRBV19 and TRBJ1-5; maybe TRBD1 (5 bases). V lost 4 bases and J 3 bases, leaving 22 bases between the germline ends. Germline V CDR1 and CDR2: LNHDA, SQIVND (reference sequence). This CDR3 has 18 amino acids. CDR3 protein: CASSTLNLGEGPNQPQHF. The CDR3, as DNA: TGTGCCAGTAGTACTTTAAACCTCGGTGAGGGGCCCAATCAGCCCCAGCATTTT. Full variable domain (rest looked up from reference TRBV19 and TRBJ1-5): DGGITQSPKYLFRKEGQNVTLSCEQNLNHDAMYWYRQDPGQGLRLIYYSQIVNDFQKGDIAEGYSVSREKKESFPLTVTSAQKNPTAFYLCASSTLNLGEGPNQPQHFGDGTRLSIL.

Points on this clone: In the same sample, other DNA sequences code for this CDR3. CDR3 coding DNA: TGTGCCAGCAGCCCAACAGGCTACGAGCAGTACTTC. It specifies CASSPTGYEQYF. The genes are TRBV7-9 and TRBJ2-7; perhaps TRBD1 as D (5 bases). Per germline, CDR1 SEHNR and CDR2 FQNEAQ (reference sequence). The length of the CDR3 is 12 residues. V gave up 5 bases and J gave up 3 bases, with 8 bases separating them.

The DNA for the CDR3 is TGTGCCAGCAGCCGCCGGGACAGGACCTACGAGCAGTACTTC. This translates into CASSRRDRTYEQYF. V and J are TRBV21-1 and TRBJ2-7; no check of the table's D call, TRBD1, against the DNA was made. TRBV21-1 is flagged as a pseudogene. The CDR3 is 14 residues long.

The chain employs TRBV7-2 and TRBJ2-3; possible D gene TRBD2, 5 bases. V shed 2 bases and J shed 5 bases, with 14 bases lying between them. Germline CDR1 reads SGHTA; CDR2 reads FQGNSA. CDR3 length equals 15 residues. CDR3 in amino acids: CASSLLRALGDTQYF. As DNA, the CDR3 is TGTGCCAGCAGCTTACTGCGGGCGTTAGGAGATACGCAGTATTTT.

V and J are TRBV28 and TRBJ1-5; D not resolved. Germline V gene data show CDR1 as MDHEN and CDR2 as SYDVKM. The CDR3 is made up of 12 amino acids. V was pared by 10 bases and J by 6 bases, with 13 bases between. The CDR3 sequence: CATMEFGQPQHF. CDR3 sequence (DNA): TGTGCCACAATGGAGTTTGGTCAGCCCCAGCATTTT. Full variable domain (remainder filled in from reference TRBV28 and TRBJ1-5): DVKVTQSSRYLVKRTGEKVFLECVQDMDHENMFWYRQDPGLGLRLIYFSYDVKMKEKGDIPEGYSVSREKKERFSLILESASTNQTSMYLCATMEFGQPQHFGDGTRLSIL.

The chain combines TRBV5-4 with TRBJ2-7, with 9 nucleotides matching TRBD1. Unmatched junction bases numbered 9, after V lost 5 bases and J lost 0 bases. The CDR3 extends over 16 amino acids. Germline values: CDR1 SGHNT, CDR2 YYREEE (reference sequence). The CDR3 DNA reads as TGTGCCAGCAGGGGAGGGACAGGGAAGGCCTCCTACGAGCAGTACTTC. Its translation is CASRGGTGKASYEQYF.

The chain couples TRBV6-5 to TRBJ1-1, with D perhaps TRBD1 (6 bases). The CDR3 consists of 15 residues. Germline values: CDR1 MNHEY, CDR2 SVGAGI. Trimming removed 5 bases at V and 0 bases at J, with 13 bases between. CDR3 nucleotides: TGTGCCAGCAGTGGGGGCGACGGTATGAACACTGAAGCTTTCTTT. Protein product: CASSGGDGMNTEAFF.

This chain's CDR3 is CASSLGLAEELYEQYF. Here the CDR3 DNA reads TGCGCCAGCAGCTTGGGACTAGCGGAGGAACTTTACGAGCAGTACTTC. The rearrangement links TRBV5-1 to TRBJ2-7; 9 bases line up with TRBD2. The CDR3 loop spans 16 amino acids. J lost 4 bases, V lost 0 bases, and 8 bases had no gene match. Germline CDR1 is SGHRS and CDR2 is YFSETQ. The variable domain in full, completed from reference TRBV5-1 and TRBJ2-7, reads KAGVTQTPRYLIKTRGQQVTLSCSPISGHRSVSWYQQTPGQGLQFLFEYFSETQRNKGNFPGRFSGRQFSNSRSEMNVSTLELGDSALYLCASSLGLAEELYEQYFGPGTRLTVT.

The gene calls are TRBV6-5 and TRBJ2-5; D call uncertain. V was cut by 5 bases and J by 3 bases, with 1 base left in between. CDR1 and CDR2 from the germline V gene are MNHEY and SVGAGI. The CDR3 is made up of 10 amino acids. The CDR3 protein is CASSEETQYF. CDR3 DNA sequence: TGTGCCAGCAGTGAAGAGACCCAGTACTTC.

About this clone: The sample has other DNA sequences that encode this CDR3 too. The rearrangement uses TRBV28 and TRBJ2-7; tentatively, D is TRBD1 (5 bases). Germline CDR1 is MDHEN and CDR2 is SYDVKM. Trimming left V 4 bases short and J 3 bases short, with 7 bases between. This CDR3 has 12 residues. The CDR3 DNA reads as TGTGCCAGCAGTTACCAGGGCTACGAGCAGTACTTC. As protein: CASSYQGYEQYF.

The chain recombines TRBV11-2 with TRBJ2-7; no definite D call. From germline, CDR1 is SGHAT and CDR2 FQNNGV. This CDR3 contains 15 residues. V was trimmed by 1 base and J by 0 bases, leaving 10 bases between them. CDR3 nucleotides: TGTGCCAGCAGCTTAGCACTTAGGAGCTCCTACGAGCAGTACTTC. It codes for CASSLALRSSYEQYF.

This chain connects TRBV25-1 to TRBJ2-4; a weak D match, TRBD2 (6 bases). V was pared by 5 bases and J by 8 bases, with 13 bases between. The CDR3 loop spans 13 amino acids. Germline CDR1 reads MGHDK; CDR2 reads SYGVNS. The CDR3 nucleotides are TGTGCCAGCAGTCCGGGAGTGGGTGACATTCAGTACTTC. Amino acids: CASSPGVGDIQYF.

The chain couples TRBV5-1 to TRBJ1-1; D is ambiguous. Germline V lookup: CDR1 SGHRS, CDR2 YFSETQ. The CDR3 is 14 residues long. Trimming pared 0 bases from V and 5 bases from J, leaving 11 bases between. CDR3 DNA sequence: TGCGCCAGCAGCTTGGGATCCGGTTGGACTGAAGCTTTCTTT. This gives the protein CASSLGSGWTEAFF. The full variable domain, rest sourced from reference TRBV5-1 and TRBJ1-1, is KAGVTQTPRYLIKTRGQQVTLSCSPISGHRSVSWYQQTPGQGLQFLFEYFSETQRNKGNFPGRFSGRQFSNSRSEMNVSTLELGDSALYLCASSLGSGWTEAFFGQGTRLTVV.